One T cell receptor beta chain is described in this entry. The antigen is not known. V was cut by 7 bases and J by 0 bases, with 15 bases left in between. CDR1 and CDR2 from the germline V gene are SNHLY and FYNNEI. The CDR3 is 15 residues long. The record originates from a study of T cell responses to AZD1222 COVID-19 vaccine. The wider study: It was second doses at about 4 or about 12 weeks that were pooled. The study's findings and limits: AZD1222 recipients seropositive at baseline numbered only five or six. Reports indicate that nearly half of spike-specific TCRs are directed at unmutated variant regions. Clonal diversity may have been underestimated, and the donors were mostly white British, with more females than males.

Generated by immunoSEQ multiplex PCR, the TCRdb table keeps only in-frame clones and is missing some. Among some 130,000 clones listed, around nine tenths were seen once. The sequence was obtained from an adult in good health. The chain carries TRBV2 and TRBJ2-5; D perhaps matches TRBD1 (5 bases). The material sequenced was peripheral blood, taken on day 0 of AZD1222 vaccination. The CDR3 DNA sequence: TGTGCCAGCACTAGACAGCTAATGTACCAAGAGACCCAGTACTTC. Amino acid sequence: CASTRQLMYQETQYF.